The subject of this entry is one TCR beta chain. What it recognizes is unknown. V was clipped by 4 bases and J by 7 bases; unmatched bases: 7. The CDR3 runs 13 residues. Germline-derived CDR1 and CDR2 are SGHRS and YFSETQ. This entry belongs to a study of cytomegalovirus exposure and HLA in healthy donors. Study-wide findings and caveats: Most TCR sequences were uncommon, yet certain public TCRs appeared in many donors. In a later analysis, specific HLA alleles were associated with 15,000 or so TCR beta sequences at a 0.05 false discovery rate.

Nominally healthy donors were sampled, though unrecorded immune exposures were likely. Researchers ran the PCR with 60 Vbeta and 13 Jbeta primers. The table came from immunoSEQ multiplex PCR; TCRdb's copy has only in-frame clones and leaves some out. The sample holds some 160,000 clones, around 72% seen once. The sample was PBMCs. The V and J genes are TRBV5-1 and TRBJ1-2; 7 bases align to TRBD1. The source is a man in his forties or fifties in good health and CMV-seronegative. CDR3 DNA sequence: TGCGCCAGCAGCCCGGGACAGAATTTTGGCTACACCTTC. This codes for CASSPGQNFGYTF.